The TCR beta chain under discussion was sequenced for a study of response to subunit inactivated influenza vaccine. Study results and caveats: T cells newly recruited by each seasonal influenza vaccination are few, the authors suggested.

Trimming removed 0 bases at V and 2 bases at J, with 25 bases between. Germline CDR1 MNHEY, CDR2 SVGEGT. There are 20 residues in the CDR3. TCRdb re-called the RT-PCR reads through MiXCR, storing one row per CDR3 protein. The sample includes roughly 500,000 distinct CDR3 sequences, roughly 23% of them seen just once. This clonotype was observed a few times. Its target is not known. These records were also assigned to another study, of T cells expressing NK-cell markers. In that study: With UMIs, 5'RACE template switching was used to make TCR beta cDNA. There were four donors in whom these clonotypes also led the CD3+CD56-NKG2C+ fraction.

The sequences come from CD4+ T cells sorted from PBMCs, collected about 13 days after vaccination. The V gene is TRBV6-2 or TRBV6-3, the J gene TRBJ1-2, with a possible D match to TRBD1 (6 bases). This receptor was identified in a man aged 45-65 years who received an inactivated influenza vaccine. The DNA of the CDR3 is TGTGCCAGCAGTTACTCGAGGGGGAGGGTAGAAAGGGGGAGAAACTATGGCTACACCTTC. Protein: CASSYSRGRVERGRNYGYTF.